Included here is one T cell receptor (beta chain) sequence, with context. These data belong to a study of OX40 agonist ivuxolimab in advanced cancers. Data came from immunoSEQ multiplex PCR; TCRdb stores just in-frame clones and leaves some out. The data hold about 73,000 clones, with 85% to 90% observed a single time. Sequences were derived from CD4+ or CD8+ T cells sorted from blood, sampled in a trial of the OX40 agonist ivuxolimab. The source of this sequence is an adult with an advanced solid tumor such as melanoma, head and neck, liver or kidney cancer.

The CDR3 here is CASRVGGDGYTF. The DNA for the CDR3 is TGTGCCAGCAGGGTAGGGGGAGATGGCTACACCTTC. The chain uses TRBV7-8 and TRBJ1-2, with a possible D match to TRBD1 (6 bases). Germline lookup yields CDR1 SGHVS and CDR2 FQNEAQ. The CDR3 totals 12 residues. Trimming shortened V by 6 bases and J by 6 bases, and 11 bases separated the two germline ends.